This TCR beta chain was identified in a study of cytomegalovirus exposure and HLA in healthy donors. With 60 Vbeta and 13 Jbeta primers, the PCR was carried out. Sequenced by immunoSEQ multiplex PCR; TCRdb stores in-frame clones only, minus some. The table shows approximately 100,000 clones, with approximately 70% occurring only once. The ends lost 4 bases at V and 4 bases at J; junction bases unmatched: 8. CDR1 is MGHRA, CDR2 YSYEKL, per germline. The CDR3 extends over 17 amino acids. The receptor was isolated from a woman under 30 in good health and CMV-seropositive. J is TRBJ2-5 and V is TRBV4-1, with 14 bases identical to TRBD2. Sequencing used PBMCs. The CDR3 reads CASSRTGLAGGIETQYF. The CDR3, as DNA: TGCGCCAGCAGCCGGACCGGACTAGCGGGAGGCATAGAGACCCAGTACTTC.